This TCR beta chain was captured by sequencing in a study of T cell responses to AZD1222 COVID-19 vaccine. Study at large: Pooling covered second doses at about 4 or about 12 weeks. The study's findings and limits: Repertoires in all cases were sampled only once the peak T cell response had passed.

Sequenced by immunoSEQ multiplex PCR; TCRdb stores in-frame clones only, minus some. Of 150,000 or so clones listed, more than 75% are singletons. V trimming: 3 bases; J trimming: 0 bases; junction bases outside the gene matches: 5. Germline lookup yields CDR1 LNHDA and CDR2 SQIVND (reference sequence). The CDR3 contains 16 residues. Comment on this clone: As yet, its antigen is unknown.

The TCR sequence derives from an adult in good health. Source: peripheral blood, taken on day 0 of AZD1222 vaccination. J is TRBJ2-1 and V is TRBV19, with TRBD1 matching over 7 bases. The CDR3 DNA reads TGTGCCAGTAGTATGTCTGCAGGGGGCTCCTACAATGAGCAGTTCTTC. Translating it yields CASSMSAGGSYNEQFF.